Included here is one TCR beta chain sequence, with context. The sample is drawn from a study of CD8 T cells in Susac syndrome. This CDR3 has 14 residues. V was pared by 1 base and J by 3 bases, with 9 bases between. Per the germline V gene, CDR1 is SNHLY and CDR2 is FYNNEI. With random hexamers, reverse transcription was performed on roughly 0.5 to 1 ug of RNA. Amplification of TCR beta CDR3 used immunoSEQ multiplex PCR across 54 Vbeta and 13 Jbeta. TCRdb reanalysed the immunoSEQ multiplex PCR reads using MiXCR and keeps one entry per CDR3 protein. The sample yields hundreds of thousands of distinct CDR3 sequences, about 85% seen once.

The material sequenced was CD8+ T cells from PBMCs. The origin of this receptor is a human donor with multiple sclerosis. The J gene is TRBJ1-1, the V gene TRBV2; no firm D call. The chain's CDR3 is CASSEGDSDTEAFF. The CDR3 DNA reads as TGTGCCAGCAGTGAAGGAGATTCGGACACTGAAGCTTTCTTT.